There are many counts of the clone carrying this T cell receptor (beta chain). This specimen comes from a study of CD8 T cells in ankylosing spondylitis. One entry per CDR3 protein, called by TCRdb with MiXCR from the 5' RACE reads. The table records about 130,000 distinct CDR3 sequences, about an eighth of them present only once. The germline V gene encodes CDR1 SGHRS and CDR2 YFSETQ. Unmatched junction bases numbered 11, after V lost 5 bases and J lost 6 bases. There are 15 residues in the CDR3. The sequencing sample was made of blood, either unsorted or a sorted T cell fraction (not recorded which). The receptor comes from a female donor with ankylosing spondylitis or in good health (not recorded which). V and J are TRBV5-1 and TRBJ2-1; 7 nucleotides align to TRBD1. The DNA of the CDR3 is TGCGCCAGCAGTCGCGACAGGGCTGAGAGCAATGAGCAGTTCTTC. Translating it yields CASSRDRAESNEQFF.